These 16 T cell receptor beta chains came from one sample sequenced in a study of blood T cell repertoires in COVID-19. The repertoire was sequenced with immunoSEQ multiplex PCR; TCRdb's copy has only in-frame clones and lacks some. The table lists about 100,000 clones, about 89% of them singletons. Source material: peripheral blood. The receptor source for this set is a woman aged 25 to 39 with acute or convalescent COVID-19.

J is TRBJ2-3 and V is TRBV5-1, with 8 bases that match TRBD1. This CDR3 has 15 residues. Germline CDR1 reads SGHRS; CDR2 reads YFSETQ. Trimming took 7 bases from V and 6 from J; bases not matched to a gene: 13. CDR3 in amino acids: CASSPHSTGEDTQYF. The CDR3 DNA reads as TGCGCCAGCTCACCCCACTCGACAGGGGAGGATACGCAGTATTTT.

The chain uses TRBV11-2 and TRBJ1-1; TRBD1 might be the D (5 bases). V was clipped by 5 bases and J by 5 bases, with 15 bases between them. The CDR3 has 14 residues. CDR1 and CDR2 (germline): SGHAT, FQNNGV. CDR3 DNA sequence: TGTGCCAGCAGCACATTAGTGGGGGGGACTGAAGCTTTCTTT. Translating it yields CASSTLVGGTEAFF.

The chain combines TRBV11-2 with TRBJ2-1, with a weak D call TRBD2 (7 bases). Per germline, CDR1 SGHAT and CDR2 FQNNGV. V gave up 5 bases and J gave up 7 bases, with 15 bases separating them. The CDR3 is 14 residues long. CDR3 sequence reads: CASSPGGGGNEQFF. In DNA form, the CDR3 reads TGTGCCAGCAGCCCTGGAGGGGGGGGGAATGAGCAGTTCTTC.

The rearrangement uses TRBV6-2 or TRBV6-3 and TRBJ2-1, with 7 bases lining up with TRBD1. Per germline, CDR1 MNHEY and CDR2 SVGEGT. The J segment lost 2 bases and the V segment lost 2 bases, leaving 6 bases of the junction unmatched. The length of the CDR3 is 16 residues. The CDR3 loop is CASSYPGGATYNEQFF. The CDR3 nucleotides are TGTGCCAGCAGTTACCCAGGGGGTGCGACCTACAATGAGCAGTTCTTC.

The CDR3 loop reads CASSRRDREHGYTF. CDR3 nucleotides: TGTGCCAGCAGCCGCCGGGACAGGGAGCATGGCTACACCTTC. The chain recombines TRBV3-1 (or the pseudogene TRBV3-2) with TRBJ1-2; 9 nucleotides align to TRBD1. This CDR3 is built from 14 residues. V lost 4 bases to trimming and J lost 6 bases; unmatched junction nucleotides: 6. Germline V gene sequence: CDR1 LGHDT, CDR2 YNNKEL (reference sequence).

Only a few counts were recorded for this clone. J is TRBJ2-4 and V is TRBV25-1, with D tentatively TRBD2 (7 bases). The CDR3 contains 16 residues. The germline gives CDR1 MGHDK, CDR2 SYGVNS. Trimming left V 8 bases short and J 0 bases short, with 17 bases between. Here the CDR3 DNA reads TGTGCCAGCCGGGATGGGGGGGCTGGAGCCAAAAACATTCAGTACTTC. Encoded protein: CASRDGGAGAKNIQYF.

The rearrangement uses TRBV5-1 and TRBJ1-1, with D perhaps TRBD1 (6 bases). V lost 2 bases to trimming and J lost 4 bases, with 9 bases between them. The CDR3 length is 13 residues. Germline assignment: CDR1 SGHRS and CDR2 YFSETQ. The CDR3 DNA reads as TGCGCCAGCAGCTTAGGGGGTGTCACTGAAGCTTTCTTT. Protein product: CASSLGGVTEAFF.

This rearrangement joins TRBV19 to TRBJ2-3, with a weak D call TRBD2 (5 bases). Trimming took off 5 bases at V and 1 base at J, with 13 bases between the two ends. CDR1 LNHDA and CDR2 SQIVND come from the germline V gene (reference sequence). This CDR3 is built from 15 residues. CDR3 coding DNA: TGTGCCAGTAGTCTACGTCCAGCGGGCACAGATACGCAGTATTTT. Protein sequence: CASSLRPAGTDTQYF.

The chain uses TRBV19 and TRBJ1-5; D call uncertain. This CDR3 has 13 residues. The V end lost 1 base, the J end lost 6 bases, and 7 bases lay between the germline ends. Germline loops: CDR1 LNHDA, CDR2 SQIVND (reference sequence). CDR3 loop: CASSIGAGQPQHF. In DNA, the CDR3 is TGTGCCAGTAGTATAGGGGCAGGTCAGCCCCAGCATTTT.

The chain employs TRBV7-9 and TRBJ2-7; TRBD1 agrees at 7 bases. The ends lost 3 bases at V and 6 bases at J; junction bases unmatched: 5. CDR3 size: 13 residues. Germline V gives CDR1 SEHNR, CDR2 FQNEAQ (reference sequence). CDR3 sequence reads: CASSFDRATEQYF. The CDR3 DNA sequence: TGTGCCAGCAGCTTTGACAGGGCGACCGAGCAGTACTTC.

The chain employs TRBV5-1 and TRBJ2-6; weak D call: TRBD1 (6 bases). The CDR3 is 18 amino acids. Germline V gene data show CDR1 as SGHRS and CDR2 as YFSETQ. The germline V and J ends were trimmed by 0 bases and 2 bases, with 15 bases remaining between them. CDR3 DNA: TGCGCCAGCAGCTTGGTGGGGCTGGCAGGGGCTGGGGCCAACGTCCTGACTTTC. Amino acid sequence: CASSLVGLAGAGANVLTF. Combining the CDR3 with reference TRBV5-1 and TRBJ2-6 gives the whole variable domain KAGVTQTPRYLIKTRGQQVTLSCSPISGHRSVSWYQQTPGQGLQFLFEYFSETQRNKGNFPGRFSGRQFSNSRSEMNVSTLELGDSALYLCASSLVGLAGAGANVLTFGAGSRLTVL.

The J gene is TRBJ1-1, the V gene TRBV2; tentative D call: TRBD1 (5 bases). V dropped 7 bases and J dropped 4 bases, with 16 bases sitting between them. This CDR3 region has 14 residues. The germline V gene has CDR1 SNHLY and CDR2 FYNNEI. CDR3 nucleotide sequence: TGTGCCAGCAAGAACACCCGCCAGGGCACTGAAGCTTTCTTT. Encoded protein: CASKNTRQGTEAFF.

This sequence joins TRBV12-3 or TRBV12-4 and TRBJ1-2, with D maybe TRBD1 (6 bases). The CDR3 contains 12 residues. V was shortened by 6 bases and J by 8 bases, with 13 bases between the two germline ends. In DNA form, the CDR3 reads TGTGCCAGCAGGCGACAGGAAGAGGGCTACACCTTC. Its translation: CASRRQEEGYTF.

The V call is TRBV28, the J call TRBJ2-3; D is possibly TRBD2 (6 bases). The CDR3 runs to 12 residues. Germline V lookup: CDR1 MDHEN, CDR2 SYDVKM. Trimming took 6 bases from V and 8 from J, leaving 12 bases between them. CDR3 sequence reads: CASSTNGGTQYF. Here the CDR3 DNA reads TGTGCCAGCAGCACCAACGGGGGTACGCAGTATTTT.

J is TRBJ1-3 and V is TRBV9, with D perhaps matching TRBD1 (5 bases). The CDR3 consists of 14 residues. The germline V gene has CDR1 SGDLS and CDR2 YYNGEE. Trimming removed 0 bases at V and 11 bases at J, with 15 bases between. The CDR3, as DNA: TGTGCCAGCAGCGTAGGAGGAGGGGTAAAGGCCATATATTTT. Translating it yields CASSVGGGVKAIYF. Full variable domain (missing parts from reference TRBV9 and TRBJ1-3): DSGVTQTPKHLITATGQRVTLRCSPRSGDLSVYWYQQSLDQGLQFLIQYYNGEERAKGNILERFSAQQFPDLHSELNLSSLELGDSALYFCASSVGGGVKAIYFGEGSWLTVV.

The chain combines TRBV28 with TRBJ2-2; D unresolved. Germline V CDR1 and CDR2: MDHEN, SYDVKM. Trimming left V 2 bases short and J 6 bases short, with 10 bases between. This CDR3 contains 14 residues. The CDR3 here is CASSLNRDAGELFF. For the CDR3, the DNA is TGTGCCAGCAGTTTAAACAGAGATGCCGGGGAGCTGTTTTTT.